The T cell receptor (beta chain) under discussion was sequenced for a study of blood T cell repertoires in COVID-19. In the study overall: Acute and convalescent COVID-19 specimens originated in the United States, Italy and Spain. T cells, B-cell-depleted T cells, or PBMCs supplied cDNA or gDNA.

The CDR3 runs to 15 residues. The germline V and J ends were trimmed by 7 bases and 0 bases, with 17 bases remaining between them. The germline CDR1 and CDR2 sequences are SGHRS and YFSETQ. Per the original methods: The assay estimated nucleated cells by amplifying reference gene primers. Clones were read by immunoSEQ multiplex PCR, and TCRdb kept only the in-frame ones, dropping some. V, J and clone size are those of that table, while D and trimming were read from the DNA. The table records more than 100,000 clones, around 86% of them present only once. The clonotype was recovered from a woman in her sixties or seventies with acute or convalescent COVID-19. The gene calls are TRBV5-1 and TRBJ2-7; possibly TRBD2 for D (5 bases). What was sequenced was peripheral blood. Written as DNA, the CDR3 is TGCGCCAGCCGCCCCGATCCGGGGAGCTCCTACGAGCAGTACTTC. Translation gives CASRPDPGSSYEQYF.